This is a list of T cell receptor beta chains from one sample in a study of T cell changes during pregnancy in multiple sclerosis. TCRdb's copy holds only in-frame clones and misses some; the assay was immunoSEQ multiplex PCR. The data contain more than 90,000 clones, roughly 90% of them singletons. The sequencing used peripheral blood, collected in the first trimester of pregnancy. These receptors were taken from a female donor with multiple sclerosis, enrolled in a pregnancy study. Both conserved end residues are trimmed from each CDR3.

TRBV5-4,TRBJ2-3,ASSSGLGGGQHDTQY
TRBV4-1,TRBJ1-4,ASSLTGGEKLF
TRBV2,TRBJ2-5,ATAKETQY
TRBV28,TRBJ1-4,ASSFRGFGKLF
TRBV28,TRBJ2-7,ASSRYEQY
TRBV5-1,TRBJ2-5,ASSTTTGGVSQETQY
TRBV7-9,TRBJ2-7,ASSFSTDLEQY
TRBV7-9,TRBJ1-2,ASSLQGTYGYT
TRBV4-1,TRBJ2-1,ASSQPSGGREF
TRBV5-4,TRBJ2-7,ASSPRTGSYEQY
TRBV7-2,TRBJ1-2,ASSWGGGSNYGYT
TRBV5-8,TRBJ2-7,ASRTRRGSYEQY
TRBV5-6,TRBJ2-7,ASSLPDQRGHEQY
TRBV5-1,TRBJ2-1,ASSLVVTSNEQF
TRBV6-5,TRBJ2-1,ASSSGTYNEQF
TRBV5-1,TRBJ1-4,ASSSLRPGEKLF
TRBV30,TRBJ1-2,AWRGYTGGRGYT
TRBV6-5,TRBJ1-1,ASDRNSEAF
TRBV15,TRBJ2-3,ATSRDLPSGNTDTQY
TRBV6-5,TRBJ1-1,ASSYGVRGNTEAF
TRBV4-1,TRBJ2-3,ASSHPFGAGVEDTQY
TRBV18,TRBJ2-2,ASSPLDYSNTGELF
TRBV18,TRBJ1-1,ASSQSGTGPAEAF
TRBV6-4,TRBJ2-1,ASSDSISGNEQF
TRBV29-1,TRBJ2-3,SVEVSSTDTQY
TRBV7-9,TRBJ2-7,ASSQAGATYEQY
TRBV15,TRBJ1-2,ATSRDSTGTHGYT
TRBV11-2,TRBJ2-7,ASSEVYSSYEQY
TRBV5-6,TRBJ2-7,ASSFTGVSYEQY
TRBV6-1,TRBJ1-5,ASRETGVGPQH
TRBV9,TRBJ2-7,ASAETSGSAEQY
TRBV30,TRBJ2-3,AWSSSGRILDTQY
TRBV11-2,TRBJ2-7,ASSPAYEQY
TRBV28,TRBJ1-2,ASNRRLYGYT
TRBV7-8,TRBJ2-7,ASSSGGGLTLYEQY
TRBV19,TRBJ2-1,ASSVTTAYNEQF
TRBV19,TRBJ2-2,ASSILGGVVGELF
TRBV4-2,TRBJ2-7,ASSQGQTYEQY
TRBV4-1,TRBJ1-4,ASSQTGTANEKLF
TRBV7-2,TRBJ1-2,ASSLEGQGFWGYT
TRBV5-1,TRBJ2-3,ASSLGTSGLTDTQY
TRBV7-9,TRBJ2-2,ASSSQHRDTGELF
TRBV5-6,TRBJ2-7,ASSLSGREEY
TRBV27,TRBJ1-1,ASSSQENTEAF
TRBV5-5,TRBJ2-7,ASSLAGTGVHEQY
TRBV6-1,TRBJ1-5,ASSEAQGSLQPQH